The clone carrying this T cell receptor (beta chain) was detected only a few times. What it binds is unknown. Isolated RNA was reverse transcribed in full, so expressed TCRB transcripts were sequenced. Using immunoSEQ multiplex PCR, the repertoire was profiled, and TCRdb retains in-frame clones only, with some absent. The sample holds around 70,000 clones, almost 50% seen once. The data stem from a study of beta chain features in type 1 diabetes. Study observations and caveats: Equally in patients and controls, PCR might preferentially amplify shorter templates. Highly expressing activated T cells could be over-counted with a cDNA template. The study found moderately but significantly shorter TCRB CDR3s in all four CD4+ subsets of Type 1 diabetes patients. Comparison showed that naive, central memory and Treg TCRB repertoires appeared more similar among patients than among healthy donors.

Every single donor gave one heparinised blood draw, and these averaged about 120 mL. The V segment lost 7 bases and the J segment 5 bases; nucleotides outside the gene matches: 8. Germline-derived CDR1 and CDR2 are SQVTM and ANQGSEA. This CDR3 spans 13 amino acids. Source material: central memory CD4+ T cells from blood. The TCR sequence derives from a young man with type 1 diabetes. The V call is TRBV29-1, the J call TRBJ2-1, with TRBD1 matching 7 bases. The CDR3 spells CSARTGTNNEQFF. The CDR3 DNA reads TGCAGCGCCCGGACAGGAACCAACAATGAGCAGTTCTTC.